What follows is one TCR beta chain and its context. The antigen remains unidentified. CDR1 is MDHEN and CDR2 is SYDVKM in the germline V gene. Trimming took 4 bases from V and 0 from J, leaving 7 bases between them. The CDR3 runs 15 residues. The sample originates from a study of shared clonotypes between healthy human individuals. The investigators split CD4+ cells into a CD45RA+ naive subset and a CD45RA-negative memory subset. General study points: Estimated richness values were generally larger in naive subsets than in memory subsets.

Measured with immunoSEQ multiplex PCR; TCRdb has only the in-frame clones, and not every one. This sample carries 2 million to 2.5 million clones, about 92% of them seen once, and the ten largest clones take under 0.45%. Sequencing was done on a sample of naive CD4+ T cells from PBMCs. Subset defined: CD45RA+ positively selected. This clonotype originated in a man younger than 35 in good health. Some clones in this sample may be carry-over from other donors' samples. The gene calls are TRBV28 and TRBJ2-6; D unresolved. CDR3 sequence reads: CASSSVYSGANVLTF. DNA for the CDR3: TGTGCCAGCAGTTCAGTATACTCTGGGGCCAACGTCCTGACTTTC.